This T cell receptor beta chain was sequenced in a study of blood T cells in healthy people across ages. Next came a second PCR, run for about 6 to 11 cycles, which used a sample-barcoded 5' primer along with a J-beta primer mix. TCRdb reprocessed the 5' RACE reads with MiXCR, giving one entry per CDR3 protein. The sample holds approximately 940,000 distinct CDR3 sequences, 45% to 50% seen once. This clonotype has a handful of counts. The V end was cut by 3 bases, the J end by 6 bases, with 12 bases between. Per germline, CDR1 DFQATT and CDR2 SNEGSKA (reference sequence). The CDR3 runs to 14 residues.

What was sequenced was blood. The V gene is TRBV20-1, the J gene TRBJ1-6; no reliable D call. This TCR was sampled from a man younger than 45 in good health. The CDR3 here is CSASPSRSNSPLHF. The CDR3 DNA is TGCAGTGCTAGCCCCTCGAGGAGTAATTCACCCCTCCACTTT.